This T cell receptor beta chain was identified during a study of shared clonotypes between healthy human individuals. Division of CD4+ cells produced a CD45RA+ naive subset and a CD45RA-negative memory subset. The test was conducted at deep level. Template for every sorted-subset replicate PCR totaled about 200 ng DNA, around 33,000 T cell genomes. The protocol was immunoSEQ multiplex PCR, while the TCRdb copy is restricted to in-frame clones and leaves out a portion. Found here are millions of clones, 95% of them singletons; the top ten hold about 0.13%. Trimming pared 6 bases from V and 6 bases from J, leaving 15 bases between. Germline values: CDR1 MNHEY, CDR2 SVGAGI. The CDR3 runs to 13 residues.

Sequenced input: naive CD4+ T cells sorted from blood. Subset described: CD45RA+ positively selected. The sequence derives from a man between 18 and 29 years old in good health. The chain employs TRBV6-5 and TRBJ2-7; D is ambiguous. The DNA for the CDR3 is TGTGCCAGCAGCCCCGTGGAGACGGGCGAGCAGTACTTC. This gives the protein CASSPVETGEQYF.